This T cell receptor beta chain came from a study of control samples from healthy donors and cancer patients. Libraries were prepared by immunoSEQ multiplex PCR; TCRdb keeps only in-frame clonotypes and omits some of them. Of about 84,000 clones in the sample, 84% are singletons; the top ten hold roughly 11%. This CDR3 has 12 amino acids. The V gene's germline CDR1 is LGHNA and CDR2 YNFKEQ. The V gene lost 4 bases and the J gene lost 2 bases, with 4 bases spanning the gap. Notes on this clone: A much more abundant neighbour one base away suggests this may be a read error.

The TCR originated in a man aged 55 to 69 with head and neck cancer. The genes are TRBV4-2 and TRBJ2-3; D is undetermined. What was sequenced was PBMCs. The CDR3 here is CASSRNTDTQYF. Here the CDR3 DNA reads TGTGCCAGCAGCCGCAACACAGATACGCAGTATTTT.